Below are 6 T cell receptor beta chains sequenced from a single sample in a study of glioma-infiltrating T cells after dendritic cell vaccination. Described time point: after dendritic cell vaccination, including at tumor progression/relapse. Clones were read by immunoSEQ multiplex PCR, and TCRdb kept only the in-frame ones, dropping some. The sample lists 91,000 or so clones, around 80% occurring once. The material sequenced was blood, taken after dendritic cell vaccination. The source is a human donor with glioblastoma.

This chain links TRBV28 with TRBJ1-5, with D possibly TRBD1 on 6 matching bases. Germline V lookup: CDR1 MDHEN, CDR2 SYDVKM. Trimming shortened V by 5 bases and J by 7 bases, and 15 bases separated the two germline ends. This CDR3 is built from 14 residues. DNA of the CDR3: TGTGCCAGCAGTCGCAGGACAGTGGGGCAGCCCCAGCATTTT. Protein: CASSRRTVGQPQHF. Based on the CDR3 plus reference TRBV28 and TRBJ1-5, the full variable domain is DVKVTQSSRYLVKRTGEKVFLECVQDMDHENMFWYRQDPGLGLRLIYFSYDVKMKEKGDIPEGYSVSREKKERFSLILESASTNQTSMYLCASSRRTVGQPQHFGDGTRLSIL.

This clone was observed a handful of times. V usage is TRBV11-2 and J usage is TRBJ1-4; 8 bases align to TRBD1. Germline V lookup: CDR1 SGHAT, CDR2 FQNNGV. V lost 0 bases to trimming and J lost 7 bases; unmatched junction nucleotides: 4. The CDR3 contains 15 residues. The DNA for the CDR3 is TGTGCCAGCAGCTTAGAGGCAGGGGGCCGTGAAAAACTGTTTTTT. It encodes CASSLEAGGREKLFF.

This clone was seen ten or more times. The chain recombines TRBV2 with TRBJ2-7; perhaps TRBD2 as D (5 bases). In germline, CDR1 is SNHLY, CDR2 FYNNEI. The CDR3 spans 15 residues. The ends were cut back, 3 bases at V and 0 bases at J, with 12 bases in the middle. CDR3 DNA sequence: TGTGCCAGCAGTGAGGGCGGAGGCCGCTCCTACGAGCAGTACTTC. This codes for CASSEGGGRSYEQYF.

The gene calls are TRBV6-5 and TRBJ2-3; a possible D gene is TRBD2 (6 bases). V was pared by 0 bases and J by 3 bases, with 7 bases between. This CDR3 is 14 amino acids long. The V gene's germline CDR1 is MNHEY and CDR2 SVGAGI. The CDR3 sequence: CASSYSEGTDTQYF. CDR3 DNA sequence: TGTGCCAGCAGTTACTCGGAGGGGACAGATACGCAGTATTTT.

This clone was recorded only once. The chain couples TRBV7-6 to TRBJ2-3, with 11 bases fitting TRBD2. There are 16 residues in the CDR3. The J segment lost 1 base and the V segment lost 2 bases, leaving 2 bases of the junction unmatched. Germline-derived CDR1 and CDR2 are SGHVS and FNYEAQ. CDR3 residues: CASSLIAGGGTDTQYF. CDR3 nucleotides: TGTGCCAGCAGCTTAATAGCGGGGGGGGGCACAGATACGCAGTATTTT.

The CDR3 DNA follows: TGCGCCAGCAGCAGGAACATGAACACTGAAGCTTTCTTT. Its protein product is CASSRNMNTEAFF. The chain joins TRBV10-2 to TRBJ1-1; no firm D call. The ends were cut back, 6 bases at V and 0 bases at J, with 8 bases in the middle. This CDR3 contains 13 residues. Germline CDR1 is WSHSY and CDR2 is SAAADI.